A single sample gave rise to the 19 T cell receptor beta chains below, sequenced in a study of cytomegalovirus exposure and HLA in healthy donors. PCR was performed using 60 Vbeta and 13 Jbeta primers. Profiled with immunoSEQ multiplex PCR; TCRdb holds only in-frame clones, not every one. This table has some 150,000 clones, around 76% appearing once. Material: PBMCs. The source is a woman in her 30s in good health and CMV-seropositive.

The chain carries TRBV19 and TRBJ1-1, with D perhaps TRBD1 (6 bases). V shed 7 bases and J shed 6 bases, with 18 bases lying between them. Per germline, CDR1 LNHDA and CDR2 SQIVND (reference sequence). CDR3 length: 14 residues. CDR3 in amino acids: CASTRQETIAEAFF. CDR3 nucleotide sequence: TGTGCCAGTACCCGACAGGAAACCATTGCTGAAGCTTTCTTT.

The rearrangement joins TRBV29-1 to TRBJ1-2; 9 bases line up with TRBD1. The CDR3 totals 12 residues. The germline V gene has CDR1 SQVTM and CDR2 ANQGSEA. V was clipped by 5 bases and J by 10 bases; unmatched bases: 8. DNA of the CDR3: TGCAGCGTTTTGGGCGACAGGGGGAACTACACCTTC. Protein product: CSVLGDRGNYTF.

Only a few counts were recorded for this clone. This chain connects TRBV4-3 to TRBJ1-1; weak D call: TRBD1 (6 bases). Germline V gives CDR1 LGHNA, CDR2 YSLEER. V dropped 0 bases and J dropped 8 bases, with 13 bases sitting between them. This CDR3 is 14 amino acids long. The CDR3, as DNA: TGCGCCAGCAGCCAAGAGGGGGGGCGTGGGGAAGCTTTCTTT. Encoded protein: CASSQEGGRGEAFF.

The rearrangement uses TRBV5-4 and TRBJ2-7; D gene ambiguous. The CDR3 length is 14 residues. The V end lost 0 bases, the J end lost 2 bases, and 9 bases lay between the germline ends. Looked up from germline, CDR1 is SGHNT and CDR2 is YYREEE (reference sequence). In nucleotides, the CDR3 is TGTGCCAGCAGCTTGGGGCAGAATCCCTACGAGCAGTACTTC. Translating gives CASSLGQNPYEQYF.

This chain links TRBV27 with TRBJ1-4; D is ambiguous. V gave up 8 bases and J gave up 7 bases, with 14 bases separating them. The CDR3 sequence is 13 residues long. Germline CDR1 reads MNHEY; CDR2 reads SMNVEV (reference sequence). The CDR3 reads CASQRGRGEKLFF. The CDR3 DNA reads as TGTGCCAGCCAGCGGGGTCGGGGTGAAAAACTGTTTTTT.

The chain recombines TRBV13 with TRBJ1-5; D uncertain. This CDR3 is built from 15 residues. The V end was cut by 0 bases, the J end by 5 bases, with 11 bases between. Germline V gene data show CDR1 as PRHDT and CDR2 as FYEKMQ (reference sequence). The CDR3 DNA is TGTGCCAGCAGCTTAGGCCCCTCTAACGATCAGCCCCAGCATTTT. This sequence encodes CASSLGPSNDQPQHF. The whole variable domain, remainder taken from reference TRBV13 and TRBJ1-5, is AAGVIQSPRHLIKEKRETATLKCYPIPRHDTVYWYQQGPGQDPQFLISFYEKMQSDKGSIPDRFSAQQFSDYHSELNMSSLELGDSALYFCASSLGPSNDQPQHFGDGTRLSIL.

V usage is TRBV7-9 and J usage is TRBJ1-1; 9 nucleotides agree with TRBD1. Germline CDR1 is SEHNR and CDR2 is FQNEAQ (reference sequence). V dropped 0 bases and J dropped 4; count of bases not matched to a gene: 0. This CDR3 comprises 14 residues. CDR3 in amino acids: CASSLAGQGTEAFF. The CDR3 DNA reads TGTGCCAGCAGCTTAGCGGGACAGGGCACTGAAGCTTTCTTT.

The chain has TRBV18 and TRBJ1-5; D gene ambiguous. CDR1 is KGHSH and CDR2 is LQKENI in the germline V gene. V lost 5 bases, J lost 1 base, and 15 bases lay in between. CDR3 length equals 16 residues. For the CDR3, the DNA is TGTGCCAGCTCAACTTTAATGGGAGGAAGCAATCAGCCCCAGCATTTT. It yields the protein CASSTLMGGSNQPQHF.

The V and J genes are TRBV18 and TRBJ1-4; the D is unclear. V was clipped by 6 bases and J by 0 bases, with 11 bases between them. Per germline, CDR1 KGHSH and CDR2 LQKENI. The CDR3 contains 15 residues. DNA of the CDR3: TGTGCCAGCTCCGGAGACTTAACAACTAATGAAAAACTGTTTTTT. Protein sequence: CASSGDLTTNEKLFF.

V usage is TRBV4-2 and J usage is TRBJ1-5; 11 bases line up with TRBD1. In germline, CDR1 is LGHNA, CDR2 YNFKEQ. Germline trimming cut 1 base from V and 0 bases from J; bases unmatched to any gene: 14. This CDR3 spans 21 amino acids. The CDR3 nucleotides read TGTGCCAGCAGCCAAGCTGGGACAGGGGGAAGGTTTACGTATAGCAATCAGCCCCAGCATTTT. Translating it yields CASSQAGTGGRFTYSNQPQHF.

This chain joins TRBV27 and TRBJ1-2; maybe TRBD1 (5 bases). The ends were cut back, 8 bases at V and 6 bases at J, with 13 bases in the middle. The CDR3 is 12 amino acids. Germline V gene sequence: CDR1 MNHEY, CDR2 SMNVEV (reference sequence). As DNA, the CDR3 is TGTGCCAGCGGGGGACTAATAGATGGCTACACCTTC. It translates to CASGGLIDGYTF.

J is TRBJ1-3 and V is TRBV11-2; possibly TRBD1 for D (5 bases). The germline CDR1 and CDR2 sequences are SGHAT and FQNNGV. This CDR3 has 14 residues. Trimming removed 5 bases at V and 3 bases at J, with 11 bases between. The CDR3 region is CASSPGTFGNTIYF. In DNA, the CDR3 is TGTGCCAGCAGCCCCGGGACTTTTGGAAACACCATATATTTT.

V gene TRBV13 combines with J gene TRBJ2-1; D is ambiguous. In germline, CDR1 is PRHDT, CDR2 FYEKMQ (reference sequence). Between the trimmed V and J ends, which lost 0 bases and 7 bases, there was a span of 4 bases. The CDR3 totals 12 residues. The CDR3 DNA sequence: TGTGCCAGCAGCTTAGGCGGGAATGAGCAGTTCTTC. As protein: CASSLGGNEQFF.

The rearrangement links TRBV7-2 to TRBJ1-2, with D hard to call. This CDR3 contains 12 residues. V shed 1 base and J shed 5 bases, with 5 bases lying between them. Germline V CDR1 and CDR2: SGHTA, FQGNSA. DNA for the CDR3: TGTGCCAGCAGCTTAGTTCAGTATGGCTACACCTTC. Its translation is CASSLVQYGYTF.

The J gene is TRBJ1-6, the V gene TRBV6-6, with TRBD1 matching over 9 bases. Germline CDR1 is MNHNY and CDR2 is SVGAGI (reference sequence). Trimming at V came to 8 bases and at J to 6 bases, leaving 5 bases not matched to a gene. This CDR3 contains 14 residues. The CDR3 DNA sequence: TGTGCCAGCGAAACACAGGGGGCTAATTCACCCCTCCACTTT. Residues: CASETQGANSPLHF.

The chain combines TRBV13 with TRBJ2-7, with D possibly TRBD1 on 6 matching bases. Between the trimmed V and J ends, which lost 9 bases and 4 bases, there was a span of 13 bases. Germline assignment: CDR1 PRHDT and CDR2 FYEKMQ (reference sequence). There are 12 residues in the CDR3. CDR3 in amino acids: CASSEQGYEQYF. In DNA, the CDR3 is TGTGCCAGTTCCGAACAGGGTTACGAGCAGTACTTC.

The chain employs TRBV28 and TRBJ1-5; 9 positions match TRBD1. The CDR3 has 15 amino acids. From germline, CDR1 is MDHEN and CDR2 SYDVKM. V was clipped by 5 bases and J by 6 bases; unmatched bases: 8. The CDR3 DNA follows: TGTGCCAGCAGTGAGACAGGGGGTGTCACTCAGCCCCAGCATTTT. Translated, it gives CASSETGGVTQPQHF. Filled out from reference TRBV28 and TRBJ1-5, the complete variable domain reads DVKVTQSSRYLVKRTGEKVFLECVQDMDHENMFWYRQDPGLGLRLIYFSYDVKMKEKGDIPEGYSVSREKKERFSLILESASTNQTSMYLCASSETGGVTQPQHFGDGTRLSIL.

V gene TRBV2 combines with J gene TRBJ1-2; 7 bases align to TRBD1. Looked up from germline, CDR1 is SNHLY and CDR2 is FYNNEI. V shed 4 bases, J shed 0 bases, and the junction held 2 bases outside the gene matches. CDR3 length: 14 residues. CDR3 in amino acids: CASSAGQTNYGYTF. Here the CDR3 DNA reads TGTGCCAGCAGTGCGGGACAGACTAACTATGGCTACACCTTC.

On this clone: An end of the junction differs from the germline gene, which may be a read error. The identical CDR3 is also encoded by other nucleotide sequences in the sample. The chain carries TRBV5-4 and TRBJ1-2; TRBD1 aligns across 8 bases. This CDR3 has 12 residues. CDR1 SGHNT and CDR2 YYREEE come from the germline V gene (reference sequence). The CDR3 sequence is CASSGDRWMEIF. The CDR3 DNA follows: TGTGCCAGCAGCGGGGACAGGTGGATGGAGATATTT. Using reference TRBV5-4 and TRBJ1-2 for the parts outside the CDR3, the full variable domain is ETGVTQSPTHLIKTRGQQVTLRCSSQSGHNTVSWYQQALGQGPQFIFQYYREEENGRGNFPPRFSGLQFPNYSSELNVNALELDDSALYLCASSGDRWMEIFGSGTRLTVV.